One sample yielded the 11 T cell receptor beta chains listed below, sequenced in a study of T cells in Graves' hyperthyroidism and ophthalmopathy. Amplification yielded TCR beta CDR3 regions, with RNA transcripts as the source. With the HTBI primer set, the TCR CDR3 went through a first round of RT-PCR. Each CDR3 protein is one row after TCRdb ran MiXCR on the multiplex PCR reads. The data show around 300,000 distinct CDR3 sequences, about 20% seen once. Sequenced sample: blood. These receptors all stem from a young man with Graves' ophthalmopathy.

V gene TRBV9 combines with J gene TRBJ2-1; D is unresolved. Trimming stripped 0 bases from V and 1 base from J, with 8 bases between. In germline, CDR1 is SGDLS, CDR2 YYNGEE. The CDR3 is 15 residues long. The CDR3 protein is CASSVGAGSYNEQFF. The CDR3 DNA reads TGTGCCAGCAGCGTAGGAGCTGGTTCCTACAATGAGCAGTTCTTC.

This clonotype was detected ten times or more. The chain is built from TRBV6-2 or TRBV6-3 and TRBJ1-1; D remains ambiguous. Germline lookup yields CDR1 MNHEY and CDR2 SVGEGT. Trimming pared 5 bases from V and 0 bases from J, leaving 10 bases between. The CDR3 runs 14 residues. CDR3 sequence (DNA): TGTGCCAGCAGTAACGGACGGATGAACACTGAAGCTTTCTTT. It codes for CASSNGRMNTEAFF.

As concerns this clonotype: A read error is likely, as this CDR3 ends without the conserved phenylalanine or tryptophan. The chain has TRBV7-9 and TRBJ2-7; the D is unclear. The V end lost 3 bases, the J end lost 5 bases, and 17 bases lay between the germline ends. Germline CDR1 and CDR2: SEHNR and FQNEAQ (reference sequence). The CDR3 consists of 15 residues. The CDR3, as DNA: TGTGCCAGCAGCTTTGCTAGGGTATCATCCCACGAGCAGTACCTC. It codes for CASSFARVSSHEQYL.

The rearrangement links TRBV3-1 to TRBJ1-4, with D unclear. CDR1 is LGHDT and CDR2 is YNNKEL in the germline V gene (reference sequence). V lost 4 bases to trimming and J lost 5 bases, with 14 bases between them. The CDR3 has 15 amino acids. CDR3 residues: CASSLAYNQNEKLFF. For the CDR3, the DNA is TGTGCCAGCAGCCTAGCATACAACCAGAATGAAAAACTGTTTTTT.

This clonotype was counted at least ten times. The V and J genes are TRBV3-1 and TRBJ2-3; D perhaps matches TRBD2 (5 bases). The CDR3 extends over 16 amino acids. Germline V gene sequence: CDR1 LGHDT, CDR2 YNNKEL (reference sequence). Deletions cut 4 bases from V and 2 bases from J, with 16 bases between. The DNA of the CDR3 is TGTGCCAGCAGCCGTTTTGGAGGAGGAACCACAGATACGCAGTATTTT. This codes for CASSRFGGGTTDTQYF.

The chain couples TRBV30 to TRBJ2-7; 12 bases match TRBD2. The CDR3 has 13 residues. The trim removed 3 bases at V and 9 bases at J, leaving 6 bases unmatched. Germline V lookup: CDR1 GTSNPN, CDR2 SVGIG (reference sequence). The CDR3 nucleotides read TGTGCCTGGAGGGGGACTAGCGGGCAAGGGCAGTACTTC. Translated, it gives CAWRGTSGQGQYF.

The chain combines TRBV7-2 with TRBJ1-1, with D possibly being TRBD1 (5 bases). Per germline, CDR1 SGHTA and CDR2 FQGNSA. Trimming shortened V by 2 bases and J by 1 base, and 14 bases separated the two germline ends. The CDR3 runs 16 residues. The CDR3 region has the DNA TGTGCCAGCAGCTTATTCCCGGGACGAACGAACACTGAAGCTTTCTTT. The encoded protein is CASSLFPGRTNTEAFF.

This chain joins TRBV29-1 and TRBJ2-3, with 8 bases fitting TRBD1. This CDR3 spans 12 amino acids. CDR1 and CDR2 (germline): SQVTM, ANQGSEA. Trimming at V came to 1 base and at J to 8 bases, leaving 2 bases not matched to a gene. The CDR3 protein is CSVEGTGGTQYF. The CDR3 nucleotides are TGCAGCGTTGAAGGTACAGGGGGTACGCAGTATTTT.

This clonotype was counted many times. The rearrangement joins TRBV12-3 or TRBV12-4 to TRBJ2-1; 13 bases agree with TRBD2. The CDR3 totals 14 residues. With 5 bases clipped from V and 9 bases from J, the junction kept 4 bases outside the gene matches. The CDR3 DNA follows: TGTGCCAGCAGTGGACTAGCGGGAGAGGGTGAGCAGTTCTTC. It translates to CASSGLAGEGEQFF.

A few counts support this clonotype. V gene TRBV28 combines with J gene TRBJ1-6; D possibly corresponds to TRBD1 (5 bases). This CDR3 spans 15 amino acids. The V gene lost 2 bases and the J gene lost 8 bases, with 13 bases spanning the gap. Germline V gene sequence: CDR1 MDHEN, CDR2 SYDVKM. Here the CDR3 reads CASSLDLTGDSPLHF. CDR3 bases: TGTGCCAGCAGTTTAGATCTGACGGGGGATTCACCCCTCCACTTT.

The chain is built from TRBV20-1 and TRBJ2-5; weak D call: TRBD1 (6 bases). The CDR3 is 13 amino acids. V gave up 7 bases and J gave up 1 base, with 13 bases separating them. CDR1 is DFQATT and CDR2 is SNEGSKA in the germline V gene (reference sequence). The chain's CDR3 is CSGKQGPQETQYF. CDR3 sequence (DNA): TGCAGTGGGAAACAGGGCCCCCAAGAGACCCAGTACTTC.